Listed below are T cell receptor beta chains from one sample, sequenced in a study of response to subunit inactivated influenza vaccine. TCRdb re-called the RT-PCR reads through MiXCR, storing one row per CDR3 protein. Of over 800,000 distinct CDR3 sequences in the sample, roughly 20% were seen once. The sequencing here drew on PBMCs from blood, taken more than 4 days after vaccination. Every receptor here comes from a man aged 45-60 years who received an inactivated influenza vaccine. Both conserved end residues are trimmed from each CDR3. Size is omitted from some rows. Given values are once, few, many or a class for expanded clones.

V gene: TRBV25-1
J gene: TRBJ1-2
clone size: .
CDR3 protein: ASSALRGTPSNYGYT

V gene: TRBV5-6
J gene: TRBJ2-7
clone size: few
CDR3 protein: ASSKAPYEQY

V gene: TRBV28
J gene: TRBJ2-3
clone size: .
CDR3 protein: ASRAGGIDTQY

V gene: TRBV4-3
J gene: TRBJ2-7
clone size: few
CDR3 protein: ASSQDSYSGEQY

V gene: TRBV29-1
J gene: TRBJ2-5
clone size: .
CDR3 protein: SVGGYKQETQY

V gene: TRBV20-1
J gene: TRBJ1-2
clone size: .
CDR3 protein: SARDGRASRGHGYT

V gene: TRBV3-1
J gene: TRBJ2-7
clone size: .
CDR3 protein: ASSQAPRGARHEQY

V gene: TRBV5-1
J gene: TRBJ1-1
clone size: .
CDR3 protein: ASSLEGRKAEAF

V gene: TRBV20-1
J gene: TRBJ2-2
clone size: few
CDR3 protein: SARTGQYTGELF

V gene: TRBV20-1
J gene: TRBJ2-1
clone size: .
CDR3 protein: SARTSGRAGYNEQF

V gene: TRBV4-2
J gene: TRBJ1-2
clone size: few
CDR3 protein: ASSQDLTTGTYGYT

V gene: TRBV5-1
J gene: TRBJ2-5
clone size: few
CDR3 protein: ASSDPTGKVTQY

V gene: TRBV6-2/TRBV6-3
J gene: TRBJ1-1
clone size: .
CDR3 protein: ASGLRGGPTLRAF

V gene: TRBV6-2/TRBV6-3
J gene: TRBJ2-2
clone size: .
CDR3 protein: ASSYDRGRTGELF

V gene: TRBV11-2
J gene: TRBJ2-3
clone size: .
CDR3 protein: ASSSYQRGVDTQY

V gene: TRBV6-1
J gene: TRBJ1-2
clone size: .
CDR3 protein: ASSTRDSLRGYT

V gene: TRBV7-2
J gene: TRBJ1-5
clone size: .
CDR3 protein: ASSARGNQPQH

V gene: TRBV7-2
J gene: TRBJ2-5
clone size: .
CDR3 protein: ASSLYGTGRETQY

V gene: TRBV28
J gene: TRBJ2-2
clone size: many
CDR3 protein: ASTPSGTGNTGELF

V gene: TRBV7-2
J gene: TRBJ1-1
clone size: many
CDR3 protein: ASSRGGGGTEAF

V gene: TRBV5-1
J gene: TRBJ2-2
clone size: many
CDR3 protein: ASSDGDNTGELF

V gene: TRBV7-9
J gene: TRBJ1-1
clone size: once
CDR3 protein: ASSLTPGRWGTEAF

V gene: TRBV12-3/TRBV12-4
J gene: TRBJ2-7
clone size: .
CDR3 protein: ASSFPGLSEQY

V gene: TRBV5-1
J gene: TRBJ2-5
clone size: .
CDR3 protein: ASRVGEETQY

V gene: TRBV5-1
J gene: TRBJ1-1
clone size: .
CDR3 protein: ASSTGTGGLGKTEAF

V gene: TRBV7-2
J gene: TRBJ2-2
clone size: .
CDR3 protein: ASRPDRTTGELF

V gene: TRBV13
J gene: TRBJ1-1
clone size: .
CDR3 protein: ASSSHKGTGMQEAF

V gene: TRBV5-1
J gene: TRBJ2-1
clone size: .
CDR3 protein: ASSSDQIYNEQF

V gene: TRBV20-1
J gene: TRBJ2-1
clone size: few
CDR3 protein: SARASGRAGPYNEQF

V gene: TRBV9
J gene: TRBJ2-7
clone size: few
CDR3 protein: ASSVGGAPTYEQY

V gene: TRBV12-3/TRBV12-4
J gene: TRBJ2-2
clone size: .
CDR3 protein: ASRGLAGGPGNGELF

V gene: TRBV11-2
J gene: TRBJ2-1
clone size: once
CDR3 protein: ASSTADNEQF

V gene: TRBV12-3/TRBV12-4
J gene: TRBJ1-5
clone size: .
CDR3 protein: ASSLDWTAGQPQH

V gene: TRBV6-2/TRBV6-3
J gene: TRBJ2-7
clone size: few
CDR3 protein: ASSYPGTDYVEQY

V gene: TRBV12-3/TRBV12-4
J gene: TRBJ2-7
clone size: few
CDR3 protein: ASSRNRGLSEQY

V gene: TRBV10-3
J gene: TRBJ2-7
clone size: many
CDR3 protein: AISGTSGNYEQY

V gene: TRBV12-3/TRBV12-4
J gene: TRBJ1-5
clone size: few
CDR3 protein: ASSSLTGAQH

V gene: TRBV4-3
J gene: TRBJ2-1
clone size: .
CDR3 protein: ASSQGPVEQF

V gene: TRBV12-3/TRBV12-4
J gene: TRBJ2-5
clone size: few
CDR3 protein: ASSSDSLVTQY

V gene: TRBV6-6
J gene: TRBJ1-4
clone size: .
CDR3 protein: ASSYARNEKLF

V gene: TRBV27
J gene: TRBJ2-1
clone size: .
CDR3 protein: ASSFRRTDSANEQF

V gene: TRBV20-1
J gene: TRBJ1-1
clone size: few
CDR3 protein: SARAPVDTEAF

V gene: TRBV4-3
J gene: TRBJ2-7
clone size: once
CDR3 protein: ASSQDTGGDEQY

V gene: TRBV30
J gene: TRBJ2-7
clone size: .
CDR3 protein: AWSLRKVYEQY

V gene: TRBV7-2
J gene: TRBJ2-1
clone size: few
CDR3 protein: ASSFQGGGADEQF

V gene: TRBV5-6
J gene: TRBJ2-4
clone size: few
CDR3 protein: ASSSTGLGGNIQY

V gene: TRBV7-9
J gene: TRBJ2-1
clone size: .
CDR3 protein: ASSLAGTTRSNEQF

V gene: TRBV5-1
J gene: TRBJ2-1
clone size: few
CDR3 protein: ASSTETPYRTSGSSYNEQF

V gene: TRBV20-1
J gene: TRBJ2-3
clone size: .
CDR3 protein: SARPLLGVGADTQY

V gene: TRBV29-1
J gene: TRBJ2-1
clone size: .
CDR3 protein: SVEDRLDSHEQF

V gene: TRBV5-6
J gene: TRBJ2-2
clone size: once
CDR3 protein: ASSLRRGIIVLGTGELF

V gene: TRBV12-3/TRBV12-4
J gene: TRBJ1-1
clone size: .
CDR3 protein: ASSLGAGGNTEAF

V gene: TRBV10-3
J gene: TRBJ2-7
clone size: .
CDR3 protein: AISDKETGYAYEQY

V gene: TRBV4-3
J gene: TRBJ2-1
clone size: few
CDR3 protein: ASSQLAGPNEQF

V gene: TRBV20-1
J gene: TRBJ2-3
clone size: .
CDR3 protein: SARGIDTQY

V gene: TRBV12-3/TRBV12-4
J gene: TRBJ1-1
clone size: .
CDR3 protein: ASSNRNTEAF

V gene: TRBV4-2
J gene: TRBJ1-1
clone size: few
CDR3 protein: ASSQATPLRVGSTEAF

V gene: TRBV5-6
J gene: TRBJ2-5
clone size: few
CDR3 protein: ASTTQLSQETQY

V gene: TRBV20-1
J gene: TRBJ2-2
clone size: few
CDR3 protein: SARPGGTGELF

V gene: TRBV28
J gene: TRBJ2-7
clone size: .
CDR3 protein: ASSFRGREGTYEQY